A selection of T cell receptor beta chains follows, all from one sample in a study of Graves' ophthalmopathy and Graves' hyperthyroidism. Via MiXCR, TCRdb re-called the multiplex PCR reads, giving one row per CDR3 protein. The sample lists hundreds of thousands of distinct CDR3 sequences; just over 40% were seen once. Sequencing used peripheral blood. The receptors here all came from an adult man with Graves' ophthalmopathy. Both conserved end residues are part of each CDR3. The D gene is left open where the match is weak. The size of a clone is reported for some rows only, either as once, few or many, or as a class for expanded clones.

J: TRBJ2-7; V: TRBV2; D: -; size: many; CDR3: CASLGSEQYF; DNA: TGTGCCAGCTTAGGATCCGAGCAGTACTTC
J: TRBJ2-5; V: TRBV20-1; D: -; size: few; CDR3: CSAPGTPQQETQYF; DNA: TGCAGTGCTCCCGGGACACCCCAACAAGAGACCCAGTACTTC
J: TRBJ1-5; V: TRBV6-1; D: -; size: few; CDR3: CASSDFGAASNQPQHF; DNA: TGTGCCAGCAGTGATTTTGGGGCGGCTAGCAATCAGCCCCAGCATTTT
J: TRBJ1-6; V: TRBV9; D: -; size: -; CDR3: CASSARGLGDSPLHF; DNA: TGTGCCAGCAGTGCCAGAGGGCTGGGGGATTCACCCCTCCACTTT
J: TRBJ1-5; V: TRBV2; D: -; size: many; CDR3: CASSPRVLAQPQHF; DNA: TGTGCCAGCAGTCCCAGGGTGCTGGCTCAGCCCCAGCATTTT
J: TRBJ1-6; V: TRBV2; D: -; size: many; CDR3: CASSDQGQNNSPLHF; DNA: TGTGCCAGCAGTGACCAGGGGCAAAATAATTCACCCCTCCACTTT
J: TRBJ2-2; V: TRBV5-1; D: -; size: few; CDR3: CASSPSGTPYTGELFF; DNA: TGCGCCAGCAGCCCATCCGGGACACCCTACACCGGGGAGCTGTTTTTT
J: TRBJ2-5; V: TRBV3-1; D: -; size: many; CDR3: CASSQSLRETQYF; DNA: TGTGCCAGCAGCCAATCGCTGCGAGAGACCCAGTACTTC
J: TRBJ2-7; V: TRBV7-9; D: TRBD1; size: many; CDR3: CASSLSGTGDAEQYF; DNA: TGTGCCAGCAGCTTGTCCGGGACAGGGGATGCCGAGCAGTACTTC
J: TRBJ2-7; V: TRBV6-6; D: -; size: many; CDR3: CASSWDNTYEQYF; DNA: TGTGCCAGCAGTTGGGACAACACCTACGAGCAGTACTTC
J: TRBJ2-1; V: TRBV11-1; D: -; size: once; CDR3: CASSEGNNEQFF; DNA: TGTGCCAGCAGCGAGGGGAACAATGAGCAGTTCTTC